This is a list of T cell receptor beta chains from one sample in a study of identical twins. TCRdb re-analysed the 5' RACE reads in MiXCR, keeping a single row per CDR3 protein. The sample contains some 500,000 distinct CDR3 sequences, approximately 14% of which appear only once. This same sample was also taken into another study, of yellow fever vaccine responses in identical twins.

The sequenced material came from CD4+ T cells sorted from blood. The receptors were gathered from a woman under 30 in good health. CDR3s include the opening cysteine and the closing phenylalanine or tryptophan. Fields, in order: V gene, J gene, D gene, clone size, CDR3 DNA, CDR3 protein. The D gene is left open where the match is weak. A row's size may be missing; if present it is once, few, many or a size class.

V gene: TRBV2
J gene: TRBJ2-1
D gene: TRBD2
clone size: .
CDR3 DNA: TGTGCCAGCATGCTAGCGGGAAGCAAGAATGAGCAGTTCTTC
CDR3 protein: CASMLAGSKNEQFF

V gene: TRBV11-2
J gene: TRBJ2-6
D gene: TRBD2
clone size: few
CDR3 DNA: TGTGCCAGCAGCTCAAACCCACTAGCGGCTGGGGCCAACGTCCTGACTTTC
CDR3 protein: CASSSNPLAAGANVLTF

V gene: TRBV20-1
J gene: TRBJ2-1
D gene: .
clone size: few
CDR3 DNA: TGCAGTGCTAGACGGAATGAGCAGTTCTTC
CDR3 protein: CSARRNEQFF

V gene: TRBV7-2
J gene: TRBJ1-6
D gene: .
clone size: .
CDR3 DNA: TGTGCCAGCAGCTCCCGAGACTCGGGTTTGAATTCACCCCTCCACTTT
CDR3 protein: CASSSRDSGLNSPLHF

V gene: TRBV10-2
J gene: TRBJ2-2
D gene: .
clone size: .
CDR3 DNA: .
CDR3 protein: CASSDTRHGGELFFF

V gene: TRBV7-9
J gene: TRBJ2-1
D gene: .
clone size: few
CDR3 DNA: TGTGCCAGCAGCTTAACCGGCGGGATCTACAATGAGCAGTTCTTC
CDR3 protein: CASSLTGGIYNEQFF

V gene: TRBV12-3/TRBV12-4
J gene: TRBJ2-3
D gene: .
clone size: few
CDR3 DNA: TGTGCCAGCACCTACCTCGGCCGGTTGACAGATACGCAGTATTTT
CDR3 protein: CASTYLGRLTDTQYF

V gene: TRBV12-5
J gene: TRBJ2-1
D gene: .
clone size: few
CDR3 DNA: TGTGCTAGTGGTTTGGGGGGGCAGGGAGGATTAAGGGTGTTGAATGAGCAGTTCTTC
CDR3 protein: CASGLGGQGGLRVLNEQFF

V gene: TRBV3-1
J gene: TRBJ2-2
D gene: .
clone size: .
CDR3 DNA: TGTGCCAGCAGCTTTAATTCCGGGCCCGGGGAGCTGTTTTTT
CDR3 protein: CASSFNSGPGELFF

V gene: TRBV5-6
J gene: TRBJ2-7
D gene: .
clone size: few
CDR3 DNA: TGTGCCAGCAGCCGTTACAGCTACGAGCAGTACTTC
CDR3 protein: CASSRYSYEQYF

V gene: TRBV7-9
J gene: TRBJ2-3
D gene: .
clone size: few
CDR3 DNA: TGTGCCAGCAGCTTTGCTAGTAGCACAGATACGCAGTATTTT
CDR3 protein: CASSFASSTDTQYF

V gene: TRBV29-1
J gene: TRBJ2-5
D gene: .
clone size: .
CDR3 DNA: TGCAGCGTCGGGGGGCTCGTGGAGACCCAGTACTTC
CDR3 protein: CSVGGLVETQYF

V gene: TRBV18
J gene: TRBJ2-7
D gene: TRBD2
clone size: .
CDR3 DNA: TGTGCCAGCGCTGGACTAGCGGGAACCTACGAGCAGTACTTC
CDR3 protein: CASAGLAGTYEQYF

V gene: TRBV18
J gene: TRBJ2-1
D gene: .
clone size: few
CDR3 DNA: TGTGCCAGCTCCCAGCTTTTGGATGAGCAGTTCTTC
CDR3 protein: CASSQLLDEQFF

V gene: TRBV7-8
J gene: TRBJ2-1
D gene: TRBD2
clone size: .
CDR3 DNA: TGTGCCAGCAGGACATGGGAGCGGGGGGTATTCCATGAGCAGTTCTTC
CDR3 protein: CASRTWERGVFHEQFF

V gene: TRBV10-3
J gene: TRBJ1-4
D gene: TRBD1
clone size: .
CDR3 DNA: TGTGCCATCAGTGAGTCCAGGGGGACTAATGAAAAACTGTTTTTT
CDR3 protein: CAISESRGTNEKLFF

V gene: TRBV12-3/TRBV12-4
J gene: TRBJ2-3
D gene: .
clone size: few
CDR3 DNA: TGTGCCAGCAGGCCATTTCAGGGGACAGATACGCAGTATTTT
CDR3 protein: CASRPFQGTDTQYF